Listed below are T cell receptor beta chains from one sample, sequenced in a study of blood T cell repertoires in COVID-19. Here immunoSEQ multiplex PCR was the method, and the copy in TCRdb shows in-frame clones only, minus some. Of about 300,000 clones listed, approximately 90% are singletons. The sequenced sample was PBMCs or T cells enriched from blood (not recorded which). These receptors were collected from a man aged 30 to 45 who had recovered from COVID-19. The CDR3 runs from the conserved cysteine through the conserved F or W. D genes are given only for firm matches. For some rows the clone size is stated as once, few or many, or as a class when expanded; others skip it.

d_call: TRBD1
clone_size: NA
cdr3_length: 15
v_call: TRBV18
j_call: TRBJ2-3
cdr3_aa: CASSPGTGRSDTQYF
cdr3_nt: TGTGCCAGCTCACCAGGGACAGGGAGATCAGATACGCAGTATTTT

d_call: NA
clone_size: NA
cdr3_length: 15
v_call: TRBV7-2
j_call: TRBJ1-6
cdr3_aa: CASSLQAGLGSPLHF
cdr3_nt: TGTGCCAGCAGCTTACAGGCAGGCTTAGGTTCACCCCTCCACTTT

d_call: NA
clone_size: few
cdr3_length: 13
v_call: TRBV5-1
j_call: TRBJ1-6
cdr3_aa: CASNDGGNSPLHF
cdr3_nt: TGCGCCAGCAACGACGGGGGTAATTCACCCCTCCACTTT

d_call: NA
clone_size: NA
cdr3_length: 15
v_call: TRBV2
j_call: TRBJ2-3
cdr3_aa: CASCSWGVSTDTQYF
cdr3_nt: TGTGCCAGCTGTAGTTGGGGGGTAAGCACAGATACGCAGTATTTT

d_call: NA
clone_size: once
cdr3_length: 15
v_call: TRBV12-5
j_call: TRBJ2-5
cdr3_aa: CASGLALKTGETQYF
cdr3_nt: TGTGCTAGTGGTTTGGCCCTGAAGACGGGGGAGACCCAGTACTTC

d_call: NA
clone_size: NA
cdr3_length: 16
v_call: TRBV11-2
j_call: TRBJ2-3
cdr3_aa: CASSLDRSGAEDTQYF
cdr3_nt: TGTGCCAGCAGCTTAGATCGATCGGGAGCGGAGGATACGCAGTATTTT

d_call: TRBD2
clone_size: NA
cdr3_length: 14
v_call: TRBV18
j_call: TRBJ2-3
cdr3_aa: CASSPGLAGDMQYF
cdr3_nt: TGTGCCAGCTCACCGGGACTAGCGGGAGATATGCAGTATTTT

d_call: NA
clone_size: NA
cdr3_length: 11
v_call: TRBV7-9
j_call: TRBJ2-7
cdr3_aa: CASTRGYEQYF
cdr3_nt: TGTGCCAGCACACGGGGCTACGAGCAGTACTTC

d_call: TRBD1
clone_size: once
cdr3_length: 15
v_call: TRBV5-4
j_call: TRBJ1-2
cdr3_aa: CASSNRDRINYGYTF
cdr3_nt: TGTGCCAGCAGCAACCGGGACAGGATTAACTATGGCTACACCTTC

d_call: TRBD2
clone_size: NA
cdr3_length: 16
v_call: TRBV19
j_call: TRBJ2-2
cdr3_aa: CASSIPAAGTRGELFF
cdr3_nt: TGTGCCAGTAGTATACCCGCAGCCGGGACTAGAGGGGAGCTGTTTTTT

d_call: NA
clone_size: NA
cdr3_length: 11
v_call: TRBV28
j_call: TRBJ1-4
cdr3_aa: CASSGARKLFF
cdr3_nt: TGTGCCAGCAGTGGGGCTAGAAAACTGTTTTTT